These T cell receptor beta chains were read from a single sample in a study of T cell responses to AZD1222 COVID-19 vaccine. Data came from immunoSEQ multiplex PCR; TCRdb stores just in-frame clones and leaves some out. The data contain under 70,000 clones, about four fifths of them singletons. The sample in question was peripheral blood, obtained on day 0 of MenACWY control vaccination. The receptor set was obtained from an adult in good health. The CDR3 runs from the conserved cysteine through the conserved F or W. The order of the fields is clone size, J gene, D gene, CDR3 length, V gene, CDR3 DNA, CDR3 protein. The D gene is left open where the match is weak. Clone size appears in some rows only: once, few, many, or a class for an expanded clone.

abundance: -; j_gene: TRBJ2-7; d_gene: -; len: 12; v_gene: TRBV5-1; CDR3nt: TGCGCCAGCAGCCCAGGGATTGACGAGCAGTACTTC; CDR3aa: CASSPGIDEQYF
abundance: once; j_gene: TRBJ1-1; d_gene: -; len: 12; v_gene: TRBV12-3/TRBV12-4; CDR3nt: TGTGCCAGCAGTTTAGCGATGAGTGAAGCTTTCTTT; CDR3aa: CASSLAMSEAFF
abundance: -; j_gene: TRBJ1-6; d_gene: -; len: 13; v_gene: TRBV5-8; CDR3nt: TGTGCCAGCACGCCCTTGGACCAATTACCCCTCCACTTT; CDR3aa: CASTPLDQLPLHF
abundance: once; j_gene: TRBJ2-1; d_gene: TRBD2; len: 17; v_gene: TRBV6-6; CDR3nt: TGTGCCAGCAGTCAGGGACTAGCGGGAGGGCCGATTATTGAGCAGTTCTTC; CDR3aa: CASSQGLAGGPIIEQFF
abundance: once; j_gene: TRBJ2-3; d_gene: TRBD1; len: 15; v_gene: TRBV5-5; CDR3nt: TGTGCCAGCAGCTTGTGGGACAGGAGCGCAGATACGCAGTATTTT; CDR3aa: CASSLWDRSADTQYF
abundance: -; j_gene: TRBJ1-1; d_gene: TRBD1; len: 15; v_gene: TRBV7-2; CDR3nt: TGTGCCAGCAGTCGTGGGACAGGAGCGAACACTGAAGCTTTCTTT; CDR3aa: CASSRGTGANTEAFF
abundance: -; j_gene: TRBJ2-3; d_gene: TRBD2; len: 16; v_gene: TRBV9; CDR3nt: TGTGCCAGCAGCAGTCTAGCGGGAGGAGGCACAGATACGCAGTATTTT; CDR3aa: CASSSLAGGGTDTQYF
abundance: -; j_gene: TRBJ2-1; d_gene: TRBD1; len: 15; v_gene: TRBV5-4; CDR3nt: TGTGCCAGCGCAACCGGGACAGGGATGGACAATGAGCAGTTCTTC; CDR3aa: CASATGTGMDNEQFF
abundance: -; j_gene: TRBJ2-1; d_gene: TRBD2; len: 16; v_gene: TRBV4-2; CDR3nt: TGTGCCAGCAGCCAAGGGCCTAGCGGGGGGGCAGGTGAGCAGTTCTTC; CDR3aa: CASSQGPSGGAGEQFF
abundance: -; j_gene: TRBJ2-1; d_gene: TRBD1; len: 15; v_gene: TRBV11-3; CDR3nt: TGTGCCAGCAGTTCTAGGACAGGGGATTACAATGAGCAGTTCTTC; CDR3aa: CASSSRTGDYNEQFF
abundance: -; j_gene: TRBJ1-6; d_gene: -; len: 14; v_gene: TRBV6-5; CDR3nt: TGTGCCAGCAGTCGTTGGTCCCAAGGATCACCCCTCCACTTT; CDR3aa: CASSRWSQGSPLHF
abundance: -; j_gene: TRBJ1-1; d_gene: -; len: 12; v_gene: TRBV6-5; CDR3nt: TGTGCCAGTGAGGGGTTAGGCACTGAAGCTTTCTTT; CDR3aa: CASEGLGTEAFF
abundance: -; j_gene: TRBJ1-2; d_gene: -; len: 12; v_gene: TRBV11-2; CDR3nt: TGTGCCAGCAGCTTAGATCCCACGCGCCACACCTTC; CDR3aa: CASSLDPTRHTF
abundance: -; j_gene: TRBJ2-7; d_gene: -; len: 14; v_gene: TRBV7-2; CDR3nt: TGTGCCAGCAGCCCGGACGGGGTAGGCTACGAGCAGTACTTC; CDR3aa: CASSPDGVGYEQYF
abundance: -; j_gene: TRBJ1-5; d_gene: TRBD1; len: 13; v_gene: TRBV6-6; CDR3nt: TGTGCCAGCAGTTATCAGGGGGGCCAGCCCCAGCATTTT; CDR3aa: CASSYQGGQPQHF
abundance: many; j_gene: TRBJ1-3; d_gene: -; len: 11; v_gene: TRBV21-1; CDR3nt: TGTGCCAGCAGCAAGGGAAACACCATATATTTT; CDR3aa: CASSKGNTIYF
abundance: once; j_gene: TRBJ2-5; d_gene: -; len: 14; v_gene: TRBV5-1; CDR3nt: TGCGCCAGCAGCGAAGTGATAAAAGGGGAGACCCAGTACTTC; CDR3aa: CASSEVIKGETQYF
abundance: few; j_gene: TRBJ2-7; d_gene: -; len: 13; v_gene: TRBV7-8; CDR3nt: TGTGCCAGCAGCTTAGCCCCCATCTACGAGCAGTACTTC; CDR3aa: CASSLAPIYEQYF
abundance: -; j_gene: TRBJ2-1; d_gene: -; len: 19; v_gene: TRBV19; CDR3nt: TGTGCCAGTAGTACTTACGACAGCGGACCCCCGAATATTTACAATGAGCAGTTCTTC; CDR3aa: CASSTYDSGPPNIYNEQFF
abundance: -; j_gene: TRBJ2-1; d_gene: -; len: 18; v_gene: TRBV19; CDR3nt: TGTGCCAGTAAGGGTAGCCTACAGCAGTTTTCCCTAAACAATGAGCAGTTCTTC; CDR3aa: CASKGSLQQFSLNNEQFF